The 5 T cell receptor beta chains presented below share a single source sample, sequenced in a study of OX40 agonist ivuxolimab in advanced cancers. Sequenced by immunoSEQ multiplex PCR; TCRdb stores in-frame clones only, minus some. The table includes approximately 13,000 clones, about 75% detected once. Sequenced material: CD4+ or CD8+ T cells sorted from blood, taken in a trial of the OX40 agonist ivuxolimab. The receptor source for this set is an adult with an advanced solid tumor such as melanoma, head and neck, liver or kidney cancer.

The rearrangement joins TRBV11-2 to TRBJ2-7; D is possibly TRBD2 (5 bases). Germline loops: CDR1 SGHAT, CDR2 FQNNGV. Trimming removed 1 base at V and 3 bases at J, with 10 bases between. This CDR3 contains 14 residues. CDR3 bases: TGTGCCAGCAGCTTAGGAGGGAAAATCTACGAGCAGTACTTC. It specifies CASSLGGKIYEQYF.

V and J are TRBV19 and TRBJ2-3; TRBD2 aligns across 12 bases. Germline V CDR1 and CDR2: LNHDA, SQIVND (reference sequence). This CDR3 region has 18 residues. Trimming took 2 bases from V and 1 from J; bases not matched to a gene: 7. CDR3 in DNA: TGTGCCAGTAGTATATCCCTAGCGGGGGGGCGCGGCACAGATACGCAGTATTTT. This codes for CASSISLAGGRGTDTQYF.

The rearrangement links TRBV7-6 to TRBJ2-2; D might be TRBD1 (5 bases). This CDR3 has 16 amino acids. The germline V and J ends were trimmed by 4 bases and 4 bases, with 16 bases remaining between them. CDR1 and CDR2 from the germline V gene are SGHVS and FNYEAQ. CDR3 sequence: CASSSRGQGATGELFF. As DNA, the CDR3 is TGTGCCAGCAGCTCTAGGGGCCAGGGTGCCACCGGGGAGCTGTTTTTT.

The chain joins TRBV29-1 to TRBJ1-2, with D perhaps TRBD1 (5 bases). Germline V gene data show CDR1 as SQVTM and CDR2 as ANQGSEA. CDR3 length equals 14 residues. V gave up 2 bases and J gave up 2 bases, with 12 bases separating them. The CDR3 DNA sequence: TGCAGCGTTGAAATCGGGCAGGGAAACTATGGCTACACCTTC. It yields the protein CSVEIGQGNYGYTF.

This clone has a single count. The J gene is TRBJ1-2, the V gene TRBV7-9; D is unresolved. The V gene's germline CDR1 is SEHNR and CDR2 FQNEAQ (reference sequence). CDR3 length: 16 amino acids. The V gene lost 2 bases and the J gene lost 5 bases, with 18 bases spanning the gap. CDR3 DNA: TGTGCCAGCAGCTTAACCCCGTTGGACTATACTTATGGCTACACCTTC. This sequence encodes CASSLTPLDYTYGYTF.